This T cell receptor beta chain was observed in a study of blood T cells in healthy people across ages. For the second PCR, which ran for roughly 6 to 12 cycles, a sample-barcoded 5' primer and a J-beta primer mix were used. A single record per CDR3 protein comes from TCRdb applying MiXCR to the 5' RACE reads. The data show about 720,000 distinct CDR3 sequences, approximately 21% seen once. Germline assignment: CDR1 SGHDT and CDR2 YYEEEE. CDR3 length: 15 residues. Trimming took off 0 bases at V and 8 bases at J, with 17 bases between the two ends. The receptor comes from a man aged 70-80 years in good health. Sequences were obtained from blood. This sequence joins TRBV5-6 and TRBJ1-2; possible D gene TRBD1, 5 bases. The CDR3 spells CASSLEVTDEVGYTF. The CDR3 DNA is TGTGCCAGCAGCTTGGAGGTGACAGACGAGGTGGGCTACACCTTC. The entire variable domain, with the rest obtained from reference TRBV5-6 and TRBJ1-2, is as follows: DAGVTQSPTHLIKTRGQQVTLRCSPKSGHDTVSWYQQALGQGPQFIFQYYEEEERQRGNFPDRFSGHQFPNYSSELNVNALLLGDSALYLCASSLEVTDEVGYTFGSGTRLTVV.